Each of the 3 T cell receptor beta chains below was sequenced from the same sample in a study of CD8 T cells in ankylosing spondylitis. TCRdb processed the 5' RACE reads anew with MiXCR; each CDR3 protein has one entry. Of about 190,000 distinct CDR3 sequences listed, 10% to 15% are singletons. The sequencing input was blood, either unsorted or a sorted T cell fraction (not recorded which). These receptors all stem from a female donor with ankylosing spondylitis or in good health (not recorded which).

This clonotype showed up many times. The gene calls are TRBV12-3 or TRBV12-4 and TRBJ2-3; 13 positions agree with TRBD2. The V gene end was trimmed by 6 bases and the J gene end by 3 bases; junction bases not matched to a gene: 6. The CDR3 is made up of 16 amino acids. The CDR3 is CASRFGLAGVTDTQYF. DNA for the CDR3: TGTGCCAGCAGATTTGGACTAGCGGGAGTTACAGATACGCAGTATTTT.

The chain combines TRBV6-2 or TRBV6-3 with TRBJ2-1, with 9 bases lining up with TRBD2. J gave up 8 bases and V 8 bases, and 13 bases lay outside the gene matches. The CDR3 loop spans 15 amino acids. Germline-derived CDR1 and CDR2 are MNHEY and SVGEGT. CDR3 in amino acids: CASATGTSSGDEQFF. CDR3 bases: TGTGCCAGCGCCACCGGGACTAGCAGTGGCGATGAGCAGTTCTTC.

This clonotype has at least ten counts. This CDR3 is CASSSNSAEAFF. CDR3 nucleotides: TGTGCCAGCAGTTCCAATTCAGCTGAAGCTTTCTTT. The chain is built from TRBV28 and TRBJ1-1; no clear D gene. This CDR3 has 12 amino acids. Germline loops: CDR1 MDHEN, CDR2 SYDVKM. Trimming took 4 bases from V and 6 from J, leaving 9 bases between them.